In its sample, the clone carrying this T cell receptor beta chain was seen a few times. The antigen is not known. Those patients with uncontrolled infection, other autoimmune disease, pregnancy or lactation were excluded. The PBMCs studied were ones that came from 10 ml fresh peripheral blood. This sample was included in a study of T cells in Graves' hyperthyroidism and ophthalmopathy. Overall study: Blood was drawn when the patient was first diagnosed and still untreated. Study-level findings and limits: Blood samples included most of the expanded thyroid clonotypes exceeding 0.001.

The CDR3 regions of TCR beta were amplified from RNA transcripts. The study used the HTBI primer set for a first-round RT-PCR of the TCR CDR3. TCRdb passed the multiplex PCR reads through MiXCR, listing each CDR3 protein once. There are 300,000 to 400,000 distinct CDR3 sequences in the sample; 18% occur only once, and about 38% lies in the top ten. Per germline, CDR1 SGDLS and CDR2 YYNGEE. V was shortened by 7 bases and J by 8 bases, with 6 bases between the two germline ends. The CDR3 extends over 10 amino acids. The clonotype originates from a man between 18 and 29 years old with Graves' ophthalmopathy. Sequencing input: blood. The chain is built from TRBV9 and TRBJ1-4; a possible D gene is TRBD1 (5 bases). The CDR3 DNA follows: TGTGCCAGCGGGGGGGAAAAACTGTTTTTT. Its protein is CASGGEKLFF.